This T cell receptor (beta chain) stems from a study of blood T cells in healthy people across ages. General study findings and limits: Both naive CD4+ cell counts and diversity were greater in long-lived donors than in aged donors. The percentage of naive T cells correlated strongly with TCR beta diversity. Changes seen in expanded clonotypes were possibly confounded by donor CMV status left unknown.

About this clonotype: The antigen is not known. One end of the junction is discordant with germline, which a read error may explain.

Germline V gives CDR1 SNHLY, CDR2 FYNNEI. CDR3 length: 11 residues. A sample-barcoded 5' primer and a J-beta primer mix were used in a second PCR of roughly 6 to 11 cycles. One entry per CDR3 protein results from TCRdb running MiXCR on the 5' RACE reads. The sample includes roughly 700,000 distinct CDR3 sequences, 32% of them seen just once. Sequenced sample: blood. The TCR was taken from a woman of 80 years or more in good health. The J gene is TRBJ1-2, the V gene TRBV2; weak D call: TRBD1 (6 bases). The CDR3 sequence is CASSRRQGPVF. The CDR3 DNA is TGTGCCAGCAGCCGTCGCCAGGGGCCCGTCTTC.